A selection of T cell receptor beta chains follows, all from one sample in a study of blood T cell repertoires in COVID-19. Here immunoSEQ multiplex PCR was the method, and the copy in TCRdb shows in-frame clones only, minus some. Of about 190,000 clones listed, roughly 80% are singletons. Sample: peripheral blood. These TCRs come from a woman in her thirties or forties with acute or convalescent COVID-19. Each CDR3 is given with its conserved first and last residue. The D gene is left open where the match is weak. Size tells how often a clone was seen (once, few, many) or the class of an expanded clone, and some rows leave it out.

V gene,clone size,D gene,J gene,CDR3 DNA,CDR3 protein
TRBV28,.,.,TRBJ1-2,TGTGCCAGCAGTTTATCCGCCCACAGGGCTGGCTACACCTTC,CASSLSAHRAGYTF
TRBV6-5,.,TRBD2,TRBJ2-1,TGTGCCAGCAGTCCACGACTAGCGGGTGACAATGAGCAGTTCTTC,CASSPRLAGDNEQFF
TRBV19,few,TRBD1,TRBJ1-2,TGTGCCAGTAGTTCAGCGGACAGGTTTTATGGCTACACCTTC,CASSSADRFYGYTF
TRBV7-9,few,.,TRBJ1-1,TGTGCCAGCAGCTTAAAAAAGGGGACTGAAGCTTTCTTT,CASSLKKGTEAFF
TRBV5-4,.,.,TRBJ2-3,TGTGCCAGCAGCTTTACCCAATCCCCCATGTTTGGCACAGATACGCGGTATTTT,CASSFTQSPMFGTDTRYF
TRBV5-1,.,TRBD1,TRBJ1-2,TGCGCCAGCAGCCCCCGCTTCGCTGGACAGGTCGGCTACACCTTC,CASSPRFAGQVGYTF
TRBV27,.,.,TRBJ1-5,TGTGCCAGCAGTCCCCGGGAAAGCCGAAGACAGCCCCAGCATTTT,CASSPRESRRQPQHF
TRBV18,.,TRBD1,TRBJ1-6,TGTGCCAGCTCACTCGAGACAGGGAGCTCCTATAATTCACCCCTCCACTTT,CASSLETGSSYNSPLHF
TRBV27,.,.,TRBJ1-5,TGTGCCAGGGAGCAGATGGGTCAGCCCCAGCATTTT,CAREQMGQPQHF
TRBV18,.,.,TRBJ2-7,TGTGCCAGCTCACGCGGGGACTCTTCCTACGAGCAGTACTTC,CASSRGDSSYEQYF
TRBV19,.,TRBD1,TRBJ1-2,TGTGCCAGTAGTCGGGGACAGGGTGCCTATGGCTACACCTTC,CASSRGQGAYGYTF
TRBV27,.,.,TRBJ1-6,TGTGCCAGCGGACGGGACTTAAATTCACCCCTCCACTTT,CASGRDLNSPLHF
TRBV4-2,.,.,TRBJ2-6,TGTGCCAGCAGCCAAGTAGCGGCTTCTGGGGCCAACGTCCTGACTTTC,CASSQVAASGANVLTF
TRBV9,.,.,TRBJ1-1,TGTGCCAGCAGCGGCCCGGCAGGGGCCACTGAAGCTTTCTTT,CASSGPAGATEAFF
TRBV5-6,once,TRBD1,TRBJ2-6,TGTGCCAGCAGCACGGACAGGGGGCCTGGGGCCAACGTCCTGACTTTC,CASSTDRGPGANVLTF
TRBV30,.,TRBD2,TRBJ2-1,TGTGCCTGGAGTGTACGGCTAGCGGGTTCCTACAATGAGCAGTTCTTC,CAWSVRLAGSYNEQFF
TRBV19,.,.,TRBJ1-1,TGTGCCAGTAGTATAGATGTAGCCAGGGAGAACACTGAAGCTTTCTTT,CASSIDVARENTEAFF
TRBV5-5,.,TRBD1,TRBJ2-5,TGTGCCAGCAGCTGGGACAGGGAAGAGACCCAGTACTTC,CASSWDREETQYF
TRBV3-1/TRBV3-2,many,.,TRBJ2-5,TGTGCCAGCAGCCAAGGGTGGGCAGCACAAGAGACCCAGTACTTC,CASSQGWAAQETQYF
TRBV19,.,.,TRBJ2-2,TGTGCCAGTAGTATAGGTAGGGGGACCGGGGAGCTGTTTTTT,CASSIGRGTGELFF
TRBV6-5,.,.,TRBJ2-1,TGTGCCAGTAGCACGGGGTACGCTGAGCAGTTCTTC,CASSTGYAEQFF
TRBV9,.,.,TRBJ1-6,TGTGCCAGCAGCGCGCTTACAGGGAATTCACCCCTCCACTTT,CASSALTGNSPLHF
TRBV3-1/TRBV3-2,.,.,TRBJ1-2,TGTGCCAGCAGCCCTCTTAACTATGGCTACACCTTC,CASSPLNYGYTF
TRBV30,.,.,TRBJ2-3,TGTGCCTGGAGTGTTGCGGGGGCAAGGAGAGATACGCAGTATTTT,CAWSVAGARRDTQYF